These T cell receptor beta chains were read from a single sample in a study of cytomegalovirus exposure and HLA in healthy donors. The repertoire was sequenced with immunoSEQ multiplex PCR; TCRdb's copy has only in-frame clones and lacks some. This table has under 200,000 clones, more than 65% appearing once. The sample consisted of PBMCs. The receptor source for this set is a woman between 35 and 50 years old in good health and CMV-seropositive. The CDR3 runs from the conserved cysteine through the conserved F or W. Fields, in order: V gene, D gene, CDR3 length, clone size, J gene, CDR3 protein, CDR3 DNA. The D gene is left open where the match is weak. Some rows have no size entry. The others give once, few or many, or a class for an expanded clone.

v_call: TRBV28
d_call: -
cdr3_length: 19
clone_size: -
j_call: TRBJ2-2
cdr3_aa: CASSFPTHHREGRTGELFF
cdr3_nt: TGTGCCAGCAGTTTCCCGACCCACCACAGGGAGGGGAGAACCGGGGAGCTGTTTTTT

v_call: TRBV28
d_call: -
cdr3_length: 12
clone_size: few
j_call: TRBJ1-4
cdr3_aa: CASTGLVEKLFF
cdr3_nt: TGTGCCAGCACAGGGTTAGTGGAAAAACTGTTTTTT

v_call: TRBV7-9
d_call: TRBD1
cdr3_length: 16
clone_size: -
j_call: TRBJ2-5
cdr3_aa: CASSFIGQGGGETQYF
cdr3_nt: TGTGCCAGCAGCTTTATCGGACAGGGCGGAGGAGAGACCCAGTACTTC

v_call: TRBV27
d_call: TRBD1
cdr3_length: 14
clone_size: -
j_call: TRBJ1-4
cdr3_aa: CASGQGSNGEKLFF
cdr3_nt: TGTGCCAGCGGACAGGGAAGTAACGGCGAAAAACTGTTTTTT

v_call: TRBV2
d_call: TRBD2
cdr3_length: 14
clone_size: once
j_call: TRBJ2-3
cdr3_aa: CASRKTSGGDTQYF
cdr3_nt: TGTGCCAGCAGGAAGACTAGCGGGGGGGATACGCAGTATTTT

v_call: TRBV2
d_call: TRBD1
cdr3_length: 18
clone_size: -
j_call: TRBJ1-6
cdr3_aa: CASSELDRGLSYNSPLNF
cdr3_nt: TGTGCCAGCAGTGAACTGGACAGGGGCTTATCCTATAATTCACCCCTCAACTTT

v_call: TRBV28
d_call: -
cdr3_length: 16
clone_size: -
j_call: TRBJ2-6
cdr3_aa: CASSRDSSSGANVLTF
cdr3_nt: TGTGCCAGCAGTCGGGACTCGAGCTCTGGGGCCAACGTCCTGACTTTC

v_call: TRBV7-9
d_call: TRBD1
cdr3_length: 17
clone_size: many
j_call: TRBJ1-1
cdr3_aa: CASSLGGTGVRNTEAFF
cdr3_nt: TGTGCCAGCAGCTTAGGTGGGACAGGGGTTCGAAACACTGAAGCTTTCTTT

v_call: TRBV7-6
d_call: -
cdr3_length: 13
clone_size: -
j_call: TRBJ1-6
cdr3_aa: CASSLGGDSPLHF
cdr3_nt: TGTGCCAGCAGCTTAGGTGGAGATTCACCCCTCCACTTT

v_call: TRBV13
d_call: TRBD1
cdr3_length: 15
clone_size: -
j_call: TRBJ1-1
cdr3_aa: CASSVGQGGLIEAFF
cdr3_nt: TGTGCCAGCAGCGTGGGACAGGGAGGTCTGATTGAAGCTTTCTTT

v_call: TRBV14
d_call: TRBD2
cdr3_length: 17
clone_size: -
j_call: TRBJ2-7
cdr3_aa: CASSRGLAEPSSYEQYF
cdr3_nt: TGTGCCAGCAGCCGGGGACTAGCGGAACCAAGCTCCTACGAGCAGTACTTC

v_call: TRBV6-1
d_call: -
cdr3_length: 15
clone_size: few
j_call: TRBJ1-6
cdr3_aa: CASSEASENNSPLHF
cdr3_nt: TGTGCCAGCAGTGAAGCGTCAGAAAATAATTCACCCCTCCACTTT

v_call: TRBV5-4
d_call: -
cdr3_length: 13
clone_size: -
j_call: TRBJ2-7
cdr3_aa: CASSTFTGSEQYF
cdr3_nt: TGTGCCAGCAGCACATTTACAGGGAGCGAGCAGTACTTC

v_call: TRBV5-4
d_call: -
cdr3_length: 17
clone_size: -
j_call: TRBJ2-3
cdr3_aa: CASSSASRRGNTDTQYF
cdr3_nt: TGTGCCAGCAGCTCAGCTAGCAGGAGAGGAAACACAGATACGCAGTATTTT

v_call: TRBV25-1
d_call: TRBD2
cdr3_length: 14
clone_size: -
j_call: TRBJ2-1
cdr3_aa: CASSLAGSYNEQFF
cdr3_nt: TGTGCCAGCAGTTTAGCGGGGTCCTACAATGAGCAGTTCTTC

v_call: TRBV7-2
d_call: -
cdr3_length: 14
clone_size: -
j_call: TRBJ2-1
cdr3_aa: CASSLELADNEQFF
cdr3_nt: TGTGCCAGCAGCTTAGAACTAGCTGACAATGAGCAGTTCTTC

v_call: TRBV28
d_call: -
cdr3_length: 16
clone_size: few
j_call: TRBJ1-4
cdr3_aa: CASSSAGGATNEKLFF
cdr3_nt: TGTGCCAGCAGTTCGGCCGGGGGTGCAACTAATGAAAAACTGTTTTTT

v_call: TRBV11-2
d_call: -
cdr3_length: 16
clone_size: few
j_call: TRBJ1-1
cdr3_aa: CASSLVPSIRNTEAFF
cdr3_nt: TGTGCCAGCAGCTTAGTGCCCTCTATCCGGAACACTGAAGCTTTCTTT

v_call: TRBV6-6
d_call: -
cdr3_length: 15
clone_size: -
j_call: TRBJ2-5
cdr3_aa: CASSPTYTSTETQYF
cdr3_nt: TGTGCCAGCAGCCCTACTTATACTAGCACAGAGACCCAGTACTTC

v_call: TRBV6-1
d_call: -
cdr3_length: 14
clone_size: -
j_call: TRBJ1-1
cdr3_aa: CASSAGTVHTEAFF
cdr3_nt: TGTGCCAGCAGTGCAGGGACTGTACACACTGAAGCTTTCTTT

v_call: TRBV7-7
d_call: -
cdr3_length: 14
clone_size: -
j_call: TRBJ2-2
cdr3_aa: CASSLGVTTGELFF
cdr3_nt: TGTGCTAGCAGCTTAGGTGTAACAACCGGGGAGCTGTTTTTT

v_call: TRBV15
d_call: -
cdr3_length: 15
clone_size: -
j_call: TRBJ2-1
cdr3_aa: CATSRDSISYNEQFF
cdr3_nt: TGTGCCACCAGCAGAGATAGTATCTCCTACAATGAGCAGTTCTTC

v_call: TRBV6-5
d_call: TRBD1
cdr3_length: 13
clone_size: -
j_call: TRBJ2-5
cdr3_aa: CASSKGTGETQYF
cdr3_nt: TGTGCCAGCAGTAAAGGGACAGGGGAGACCCAGTACTTC

v_call: TRBV28
d_call: -
cdr3_length: 14
clone_size: -
j_call: TRBJ1-2
cdr3_aa: CASSPTGIGYGYTF
cdr3_nt: TGTGCCAGCAGTCCCACAGGGATAGGCTATGGCTACACCTTC

v_call: TRBV9
d_call: -
cdr3_length: 15
clone_size: -
j_call: TRBJ2-7
cdr3_aa: CASSVGFSGTYEQYF
cdr3_nt: TGTGCCAGCAGCGTAGGGTTTAGCGGAACCTACGAGCAGTACTTC

v_call: TRBV5-4
d_call: -
cdr3_length: 16
clone_size: few
j_call: TRBJ2-5
cdr3_aa: CASTTAGRTSGETQYF
cdr3_nt: TGTGCCAGCACTACTGCGGGCCGCACCTCGGGGGAGACCCAGTACTTC

v_call: TRBV6-6
d_call: -
cdr3_length: 15
clone_size: -
j_call: TRBJ1-2
cdr3_aa: CASSTLEANPYGYTF
cdr3_nt: TGTGCCAGCAGTACCCTCGAGGCCAACCCCTATGGCTACACCTTC

v_call: TRBV7-3
d_call: -
cdr3_length: 14
clone_size: -
j_call: TRBJ2-5
cdr3_aa: CASSLMGAGETQYF
cdr3_nt: TGTGCCAGCAGCTTAATGGGGGCCGGAGAGACCCAGTACTTC

v_call: TRBV5-1
d_call: -
cdr3_length: 13
clone_size: -
j_call: TRBJ1-2
cdr3_aa: CASSLSREDGYTF
cdr3_nt: TGCGCCAGCAGCTTATCCAGGGAGGATGGCTACACCTTC

v_call: TRBV5-1
d_call: TRBD2
cdr3_length: 15
clone_size: few
j_call: TRBJ2-5
cdr3_aa: CASSSTSGSAETQYF
cdr3_nt: TGCGCCAGCAGCTCGACTAGCGGGAGCGCAGAGACCCAGTACTTC

v_call: TRBV2
d_call: -
cdr3_length: 13
clone_size: -
j_call: TRBJ1-1
cdr3_aa: CASSDTGNTEAFF
cdr3_nt: TGTGCCAGCAGTGACACAGGGAACACTGAAGCTTTCTTT

v_call: TRBV2
d_call: -
cdr3_length: 14
clone_size: once
j_call: TRBJ2-2
cdr3_aa: CASSSLGNTGELFF
cdr3_nt: TGTGCCAGCAGTAGCCTAGGAAACACCGGGGAGCTGTTTTTT